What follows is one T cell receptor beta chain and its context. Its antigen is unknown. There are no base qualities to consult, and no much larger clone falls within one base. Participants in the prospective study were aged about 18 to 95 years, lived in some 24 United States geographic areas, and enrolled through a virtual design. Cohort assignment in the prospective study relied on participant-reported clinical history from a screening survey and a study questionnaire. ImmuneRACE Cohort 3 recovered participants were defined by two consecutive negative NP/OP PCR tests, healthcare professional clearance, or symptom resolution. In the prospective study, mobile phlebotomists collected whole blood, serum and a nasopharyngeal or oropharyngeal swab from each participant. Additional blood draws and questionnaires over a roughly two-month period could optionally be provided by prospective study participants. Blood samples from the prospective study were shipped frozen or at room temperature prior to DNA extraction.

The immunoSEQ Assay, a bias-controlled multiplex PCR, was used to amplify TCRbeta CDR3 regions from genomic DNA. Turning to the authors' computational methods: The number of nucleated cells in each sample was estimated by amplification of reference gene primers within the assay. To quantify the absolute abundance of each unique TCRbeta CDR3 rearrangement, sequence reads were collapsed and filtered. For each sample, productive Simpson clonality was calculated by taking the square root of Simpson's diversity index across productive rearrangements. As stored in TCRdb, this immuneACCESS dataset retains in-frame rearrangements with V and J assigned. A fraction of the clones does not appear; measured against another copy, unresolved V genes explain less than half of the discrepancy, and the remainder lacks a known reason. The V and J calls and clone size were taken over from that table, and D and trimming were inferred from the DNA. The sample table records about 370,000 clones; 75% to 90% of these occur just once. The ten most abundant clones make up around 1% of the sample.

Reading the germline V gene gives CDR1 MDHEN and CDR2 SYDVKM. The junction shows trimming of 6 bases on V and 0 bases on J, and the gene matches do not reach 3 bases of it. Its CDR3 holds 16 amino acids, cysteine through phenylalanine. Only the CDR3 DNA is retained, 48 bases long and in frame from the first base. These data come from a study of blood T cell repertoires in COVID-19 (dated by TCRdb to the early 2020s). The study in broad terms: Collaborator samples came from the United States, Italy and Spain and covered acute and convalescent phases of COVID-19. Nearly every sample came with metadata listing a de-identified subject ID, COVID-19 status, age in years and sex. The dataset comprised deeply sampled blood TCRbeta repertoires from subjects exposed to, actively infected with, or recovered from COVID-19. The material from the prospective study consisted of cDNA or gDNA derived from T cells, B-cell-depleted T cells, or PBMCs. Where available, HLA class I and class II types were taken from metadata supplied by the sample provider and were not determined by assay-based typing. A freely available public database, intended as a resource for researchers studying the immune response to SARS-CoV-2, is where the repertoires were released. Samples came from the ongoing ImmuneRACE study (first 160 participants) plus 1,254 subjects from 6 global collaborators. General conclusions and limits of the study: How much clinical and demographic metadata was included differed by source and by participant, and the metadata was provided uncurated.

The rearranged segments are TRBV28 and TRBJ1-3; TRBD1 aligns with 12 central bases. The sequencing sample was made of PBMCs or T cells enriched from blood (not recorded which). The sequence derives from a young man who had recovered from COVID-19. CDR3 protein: CASRGTGGFSGNTIYF. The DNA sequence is TGTGCCAGCAGGGGGACAGGGGGCTTCTCTGGAAACACCATATATTTT.